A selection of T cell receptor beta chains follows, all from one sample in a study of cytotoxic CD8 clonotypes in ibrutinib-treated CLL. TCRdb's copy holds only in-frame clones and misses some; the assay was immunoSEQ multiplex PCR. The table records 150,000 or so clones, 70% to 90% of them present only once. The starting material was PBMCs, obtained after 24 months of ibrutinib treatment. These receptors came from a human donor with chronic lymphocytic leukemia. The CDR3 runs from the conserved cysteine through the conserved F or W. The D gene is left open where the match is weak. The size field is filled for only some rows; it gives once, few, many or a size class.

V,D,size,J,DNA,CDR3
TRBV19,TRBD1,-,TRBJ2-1,TGTGCCAGTAGTACGGGACAGTCGCACTTCAATGAGCAGTTCTTC,CASSTGQSHFNEQFF
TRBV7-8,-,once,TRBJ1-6,TGTGCCAGCAGCTTAGGGGGTGACGACTCACCCCTCCACTTT,CASSLGGDDSPLHF
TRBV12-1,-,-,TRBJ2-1,TGTGCCAGCAGCCTCGGGACTAGCGGGGTGAGCTCCTACAATGAGCAGTTCTTC,CASSLGTSGVSSYNEQFF
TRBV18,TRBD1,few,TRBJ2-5,TGTGCCAGCTCACCAGGACAGGGGGAGACCCAGTACTTC,CASSPGQGETQYF
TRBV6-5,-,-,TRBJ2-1,TGTGCCAGCAGTCTAAGAACCTACAATGAGCAGTTCTTC,CASSLRTYNEQFF
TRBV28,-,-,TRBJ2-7,TGTGCCAGCAGTTTACCCTCTTTCTCGATTCAGGGTGTGGGCTACGAGCAGTACTTC,CASSLPSFSIQGVGYEQYF
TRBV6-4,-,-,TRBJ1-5,TGTGCCAGCAGGACGACACCGGCGGGCTCACCTAGCAATCAGCCCCAGCATTTT,CASRTTPAGSPSNQPQHF
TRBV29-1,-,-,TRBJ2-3,TGCAGCGTTGAACGGCAAGGCACAGATACGCAGTATTTT,CSVERQGTDTQYF
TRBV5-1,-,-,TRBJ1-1,TGCGCCAGCAGCCTAGGGACGGACACTGAAGCTTTCTTT,CASSLGTDTEAFF
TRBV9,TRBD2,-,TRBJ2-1,TGTGCCAGCAGCGTAGAATCTAGCGGGACCTACAATGAGCAGTTCTTC,CASSVESSGTYNEQFF
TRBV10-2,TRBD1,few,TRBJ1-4,TGCGCCAGCAGTGACGGGACAGGGAATTGGAAACTGTTTTTT,CASSDGTGNWKLFF
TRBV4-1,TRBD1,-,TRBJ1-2,TGCGCCAGCAGCCAAGACCAGGGGGGGGCGCAAGGCTACACCTTC,CASSQDQGGAQGYTF
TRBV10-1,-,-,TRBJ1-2,TGCGCCAGCAGTCTCTTCCCGAGACACAGGGATAGGGACTATGGCTACACCTTC,CASSLFPRHRDRDYGYTF
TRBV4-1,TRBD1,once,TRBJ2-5,TGCGCCAGCAGCGGTCGAGGGGGACAGGGTGGGGAGACCCAGTACTTC,CASSGRGGQGGETQYF
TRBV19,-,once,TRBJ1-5,TGTGCCAGTAGCCCCACCGGGCGTCAGCCCCAGCATTTT,CASSPTGRQPQHF
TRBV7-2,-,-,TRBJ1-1,TGTGCCAGCAGCCCTCAACTACAGGGATCAAACACTGAAGCTTTCTTT,CASSPQLQGSNTEAFF
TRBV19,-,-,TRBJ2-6,TGTGCCAGTAGTATAGACAGGGTTCCTGGGGCCAACGTCCTGACTTTC,CASSIDRVPGANVLTF
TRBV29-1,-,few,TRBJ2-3,TGCAGCGTTGAAGATGGATGGGCTAGCTTCACAGATACGCAGTATTTT,CSVEDGWASFTDTQYF
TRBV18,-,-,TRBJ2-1,TGTGCCAGCTCACCAGTGAGGGGGACTCGTCACAATGAGCAGTTCTTC,CASSPVRGTRHNEQFF
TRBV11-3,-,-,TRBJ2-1,TGTGCCAGCAGCCCGGGACTGGCAAATGAGCAGTTCTTC,CASSPGLANEQFF
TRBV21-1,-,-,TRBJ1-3,TGTGCCAGCAGAGGCGAAGGTGGGGGTAGGGCGAACACCATATATTTT,CASRGEGGGRANTIYF
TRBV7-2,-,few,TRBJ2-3,TGTGCCAGCAGCTGGAGCGGCACGGGGGATACGCAGTATTTT,CASSWSGTGDTQYF
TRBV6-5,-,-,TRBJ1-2,TGTGCCAGCAGTCCACCCCCCGGACCTACCGCTGGCTACACCTTC,CASSPPPGPTAGYTF
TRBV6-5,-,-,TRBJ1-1,TGTGCCACCGCCACTCGGTCGGTTCCCACTGAAGCTTTCTTT,CATATRSVPTEAFF
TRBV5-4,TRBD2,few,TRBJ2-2,TGTGCCAGCATGAGTGGAGGGAGGGCCGGGGTCGGGGAGCTGTTTTTT,CASMSGGRAGVGELFF
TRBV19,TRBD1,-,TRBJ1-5,TGTGCCAGTACTCCGGGACAGGGCTTCCGGCGTGTGGCACCTCAGCCCCAGCATTTT,CASTPGQGFRRVAPQPQHF
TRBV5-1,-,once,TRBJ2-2,TGCGCCAGCAGCGGGCTGGAGGGTGACACCGGGGAGCTGTTTTTT,CASSGLEGDTGELFF
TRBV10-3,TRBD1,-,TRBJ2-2,TGTGCCATCAGGACGGGACAGGGGAACACCGGGGAGCTGTTTTTT,CAIRTGQGNTGELFF
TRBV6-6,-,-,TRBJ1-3,TGTGCCAGCGGGTCTTCAAAGATCTCTGGAAACACCATATATTTT,CASGSSKISGNTIYF
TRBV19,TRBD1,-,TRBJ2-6,TGTGCCAGTAGTATAGGCGGACAGGGTTACTCTGGGGCCAACGTCCTGACTTTC,CASSIGGQGYSGANVLTF
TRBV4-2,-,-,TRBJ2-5,TGTGCCAGCAGCCGGCTGAAGTGGGAGACCCAGTACTTC,CASSRLKWETQYF
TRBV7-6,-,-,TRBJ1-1,TGTGCCAGCAGCCGGTGGGGGGGGAAGCTAGAGGGAGTCACTGAAGCTTTCTTT,CASSRWGGKLEGVTEAFF
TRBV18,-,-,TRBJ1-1,TGTGCCAGCTCACCTAGACGGGTGAACACTGAAGCTTTCTTT,CASSPRRVNTEAFF
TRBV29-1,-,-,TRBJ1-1,TGCAGCGTTCCCAAACAGGGGAACACTGAAGCTTTCTTT,CSVPKQGNTEAFF
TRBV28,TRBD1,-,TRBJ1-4,TGTGCCAGCAGAGCAGGGGGCGGTGAAAAACTGTTTTTT,CASRAGGGEKLFF
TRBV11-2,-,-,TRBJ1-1,TGTGCCAGCAGCTTTAGGGACATGACAGGTACTTTCTTT,CASSFRDMTGTFF
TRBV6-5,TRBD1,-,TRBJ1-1,TGTGCCAGCAGGCCCACGGGACAGGGGGTAGTTGAAGCTTTCTTT,CASRPTGQGVVEAFF
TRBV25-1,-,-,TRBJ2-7,TGTGCCAGCAGCGCCCAGGGAATCCTCTTAAAGTACTTC,CASSAQGILLKYF
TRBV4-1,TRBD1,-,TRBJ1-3,TGCGCCAGCAGCCAAGATGTAGAGGGGGCGGGCACCATATATTTT,CASSQDVEGAGTIYF
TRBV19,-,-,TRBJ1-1,TGTGCCAGTAGTATCAGGGTGAACACTGAAGCTTTCTTT,CASSIRVNTEAFF